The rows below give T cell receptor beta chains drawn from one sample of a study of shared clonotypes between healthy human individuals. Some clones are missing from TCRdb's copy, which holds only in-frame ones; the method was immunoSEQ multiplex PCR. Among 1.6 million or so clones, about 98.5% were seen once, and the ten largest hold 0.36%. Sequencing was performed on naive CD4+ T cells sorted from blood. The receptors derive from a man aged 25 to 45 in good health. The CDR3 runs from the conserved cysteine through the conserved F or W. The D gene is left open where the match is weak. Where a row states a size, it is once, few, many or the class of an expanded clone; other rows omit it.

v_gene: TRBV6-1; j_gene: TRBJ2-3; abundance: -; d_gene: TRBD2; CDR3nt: TGTGCCAGCAGGACGGCGGGAGGGCCGAATACGCAGTATTTT; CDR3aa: CASRTAGGPNTQYF
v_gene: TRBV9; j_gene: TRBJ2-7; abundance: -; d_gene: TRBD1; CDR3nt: TGTGCCAGCAGCCCACGGGACAGCCATCACGAGCAGTACTTC; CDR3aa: CASSPRDSHHEQYF
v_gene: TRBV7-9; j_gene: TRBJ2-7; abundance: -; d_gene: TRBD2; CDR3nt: TGTGCCAGCAGCCGCCCCGACGGACTAGCGGGTCCGACCTCCTACGAGCAGTACTTC; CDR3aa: CASSRPDGLAGPTSYEQYF
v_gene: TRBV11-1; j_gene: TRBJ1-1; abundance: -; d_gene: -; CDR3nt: TGTGCCAGCAGCTTAAGAGGGCTGGGCACTGAAGCTTTCTTT; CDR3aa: CASSLRGLGTEAFF
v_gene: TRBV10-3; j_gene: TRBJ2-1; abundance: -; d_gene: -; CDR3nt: TGTGCCATCACCAACTCTCAGGGAACACTCAATGAGCAGTTCTTC; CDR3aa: CAITNSQGTLNEQFF
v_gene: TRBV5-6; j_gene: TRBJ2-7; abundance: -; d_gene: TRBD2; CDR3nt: TGTGTCAGCAGCTTGAGGGCTAGCGGAAGTTCCTACGAGCAGTACTTC; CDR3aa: CVSSLRASGSSYEQYF
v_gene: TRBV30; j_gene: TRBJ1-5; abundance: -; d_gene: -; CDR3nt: TGTGCCTGGAGTGTGCAGGGTGATCAGCCCCAGCATTTT; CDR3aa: CAWSVQGDQPQHF
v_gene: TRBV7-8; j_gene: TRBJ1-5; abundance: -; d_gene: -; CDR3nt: TGTGCCAGCAGTAGACCAGCCGGAGGGGCGGGGCCCCAGCATTTT; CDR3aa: CASSRPAGGAGPQHF
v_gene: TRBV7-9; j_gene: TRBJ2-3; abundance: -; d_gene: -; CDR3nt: TGTGCCAGCAGCTTAGGGGAAGGACACACAGATACGCAGTATTTT; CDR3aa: CASSLGEGHTDTQYF
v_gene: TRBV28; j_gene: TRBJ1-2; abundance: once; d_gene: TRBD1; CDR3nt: TGTGCCAGCAGGGTCGGACAGGCGAACTATGGCTACACCTTC; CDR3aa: CASRVGQANYGYTF
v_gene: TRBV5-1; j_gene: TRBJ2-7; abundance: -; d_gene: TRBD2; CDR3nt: TGCGCCAGCAGCGGGGAGGGACGGGGATACGAGCAGTACTTC; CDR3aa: CASSGEGRGYEQYF
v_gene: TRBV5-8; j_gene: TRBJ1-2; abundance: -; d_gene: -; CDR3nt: TGTGCCAGCAGCTTGGAATGGGGGCATACTAACTATGGCTACACCTTC; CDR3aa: CASSLEWGHTNYGYTF
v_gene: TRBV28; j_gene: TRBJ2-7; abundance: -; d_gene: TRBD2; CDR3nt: TGTGCCAGCAGACCCGGGACTAGCGGGAAATCCTACGAGCAGTACTTC; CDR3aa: CASRPGTSGKSYEQYF
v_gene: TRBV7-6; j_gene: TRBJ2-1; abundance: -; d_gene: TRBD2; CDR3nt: TGTGCCAGCAGCTTAGCGTTCGGTGGGAGGGCGGGGAATGAGCAGTTCTTC; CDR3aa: CASSLAFGGRAGNEQFF
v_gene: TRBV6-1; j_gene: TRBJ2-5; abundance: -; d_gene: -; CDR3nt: TGTGCCAGCAGTGAAGATACAGGGTATGAGACCCAGTACTTC; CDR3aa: CASSEDTGYETQYF
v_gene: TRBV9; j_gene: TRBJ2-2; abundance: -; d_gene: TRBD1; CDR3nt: TGTGCCAGCAGCCCCGGGACAGGGAACACCGGGGAGCTGTTTTTT; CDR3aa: CASSPGTGNTGELFF
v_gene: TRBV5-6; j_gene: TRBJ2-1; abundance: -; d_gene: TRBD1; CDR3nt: TGTGCCAGCAGCTTTAGGAAGGACAGGAACTACAATGAGCAGTTCTTC; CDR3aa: CASSFRKDRNYNEQFF
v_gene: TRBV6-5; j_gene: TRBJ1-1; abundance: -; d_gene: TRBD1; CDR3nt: TGTGCCAGCAGAGAGACAGGGGTGAACACTGAAGCTTTCTTT; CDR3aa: CASRETGVNTEAFF
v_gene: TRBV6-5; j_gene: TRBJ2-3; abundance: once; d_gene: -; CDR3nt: TGTGCCAGCAGTTACTCCCCCCAGAGCACAGATACGCAGTATTTT; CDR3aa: CASSYSPQSTDTQYF
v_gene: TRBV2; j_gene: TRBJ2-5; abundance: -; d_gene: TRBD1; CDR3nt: TGTGCCAGCAGCGACGGGACAGGGCAAGAGACCCAGTACTTC; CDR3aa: CASSDGTGQETQYF
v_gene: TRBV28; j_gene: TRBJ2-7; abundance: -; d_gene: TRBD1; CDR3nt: TGTGCCGGGGCACCGACAGGGGCCGGGCACTACGAGCAGTACTTC; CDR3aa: CAGAPTGAGHYEQYF
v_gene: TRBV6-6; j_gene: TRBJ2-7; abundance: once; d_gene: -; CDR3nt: TGTGCCAGCAGTTACTTACAGAGCTCCTACGAGCAGTACTTC; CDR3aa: CASSYLQSSYEQYF
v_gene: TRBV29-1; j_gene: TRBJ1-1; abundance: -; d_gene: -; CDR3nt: TGCAGCGTTGGAAACACTGAAGCTTTCTTT; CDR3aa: CSVGNTEAFF
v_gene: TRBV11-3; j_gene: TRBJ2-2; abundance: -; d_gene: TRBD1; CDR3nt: TGTGCCAGCAGCTCACCGAGGACAGGGGGCGTCACCGGGGAGCTGTTTTTT; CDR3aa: CASSSPRTGGVTGELFF
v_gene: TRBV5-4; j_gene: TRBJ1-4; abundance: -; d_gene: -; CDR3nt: TGTGCCAGCCAACAGGGTATTAATGAAAAACTGTTTTTT; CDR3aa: CASQQGINEKLFF
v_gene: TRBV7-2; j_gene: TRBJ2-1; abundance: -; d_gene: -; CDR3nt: TGTGCCAGCAGCTTAGCCCTATACAATGAGCAGTTCTTC; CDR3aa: CASSLALYNEQFF
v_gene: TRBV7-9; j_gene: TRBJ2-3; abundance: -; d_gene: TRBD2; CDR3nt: TGTGCCAGCAGCCCGGCCGGACTAGCGGGCCCTCACCTCCCAGATACGCAGTATTTT; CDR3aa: CASSPAGLAGPHLPDTQYF
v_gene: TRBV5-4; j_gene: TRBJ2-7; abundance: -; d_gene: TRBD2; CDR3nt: TGTGCCAGCAGCTTGGAGCGGGGCTCCTACGAGCAGTACTTC; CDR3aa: CASSLERGSYEQYF
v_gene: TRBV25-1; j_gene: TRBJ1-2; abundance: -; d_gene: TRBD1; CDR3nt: TGTGCCAGCAGTGAAAGAGCGGGATTGACAGGGAACTATGGCTACACCTTC; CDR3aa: CASSERAGLTGNYGYTF
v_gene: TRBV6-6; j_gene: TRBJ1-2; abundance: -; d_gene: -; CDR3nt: TGTGCCAGCAGTTACTCCGCCACGGACAATGGCTACACCTTC; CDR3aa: CASSYSATDNGYTF
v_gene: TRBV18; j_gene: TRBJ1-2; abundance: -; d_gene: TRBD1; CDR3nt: TGTGCCAGCTCGCCTCTTGGGGACAGCCTCAGCTTC; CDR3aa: CASSPLGDSLSF
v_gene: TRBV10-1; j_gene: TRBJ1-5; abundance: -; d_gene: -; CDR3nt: TGCGCCAGCAGTGTGTCTGGGAATCAGCCCCAGCATTTT; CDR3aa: CASSVSGNQPQHF
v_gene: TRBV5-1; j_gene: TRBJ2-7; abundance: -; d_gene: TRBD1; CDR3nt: TGCGCCAGCAGTTCCAGGGGGAGTTACGAGCAGTACTTC; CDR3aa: CASSSRGSYEQYF
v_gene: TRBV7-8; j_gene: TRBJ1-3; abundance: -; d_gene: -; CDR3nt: TGTGCCAGCAGCAAGGACAGTTTCGGAAACACCATATATTTT; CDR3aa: CASSKDSFGNTIYF
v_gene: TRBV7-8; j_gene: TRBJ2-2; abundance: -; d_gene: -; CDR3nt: TGTGCCAGCAGGCCGGTCTCTGGCCGGCAGGAGCTGTTTTTT; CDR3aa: CASRPVSGRQELFF
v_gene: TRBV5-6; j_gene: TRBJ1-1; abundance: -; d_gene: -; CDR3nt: TGTGCCAGCAGCCCGACAGGAATGAACACTGAAGCTTTCTTT; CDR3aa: CASSPTGMNTEAFF
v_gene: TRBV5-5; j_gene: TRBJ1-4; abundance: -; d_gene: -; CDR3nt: TGTGCCAGCAGCTTGGCAGGGAGTGGGGAAAAACTGTTTTTT; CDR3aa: CASSLAGSGEKLFF
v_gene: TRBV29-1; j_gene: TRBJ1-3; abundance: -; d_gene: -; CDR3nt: TGCAGCGTTGAAAGATCCCGCTCTGGAAACACCATATATTTT; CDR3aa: CSVERSRSGNTIYF
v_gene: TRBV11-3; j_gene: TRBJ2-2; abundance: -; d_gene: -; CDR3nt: TGTGCCAGCGGAAGACTGAACACCGGGGAGCTGTTTTTT; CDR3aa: CASGRLNTGELFF
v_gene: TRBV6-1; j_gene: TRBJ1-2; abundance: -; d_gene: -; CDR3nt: TGTGCCAGCAGTGATCCGGGGGGCTACACCTTC; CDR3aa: CASSDPGGYTF
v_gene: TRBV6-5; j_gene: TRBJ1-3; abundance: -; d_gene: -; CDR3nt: TGTGCCAGCAGAGGCTACGGAACTGGAAACACCATATATTTT; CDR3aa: CASRGYGTGNTIYF
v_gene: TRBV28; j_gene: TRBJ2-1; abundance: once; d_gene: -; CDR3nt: TGTGCCAGCAGTGACTCATACAATGAGCAGTTCTTC; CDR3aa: CASSDSYNEQFF
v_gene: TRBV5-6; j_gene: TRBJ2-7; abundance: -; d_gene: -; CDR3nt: TGTGCCAGCAGCTATTACAACAGGGTAAGCTCCTACGAGCAGTACTTC; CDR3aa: CASSYYNRVSSYEQYF
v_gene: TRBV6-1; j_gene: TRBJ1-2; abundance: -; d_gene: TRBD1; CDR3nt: TGTGCCAGCGTTTGGACAGGGGTTGGCTACACCTTC; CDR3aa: CASVWTGVGYTF
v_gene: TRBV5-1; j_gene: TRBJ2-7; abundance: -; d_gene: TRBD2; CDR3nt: TGCGCCAGCAGCTTGCCCGGTAGCGGGGACTCCTACGAGCAGTACTTC; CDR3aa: CASSLPGSGDSYEQYF
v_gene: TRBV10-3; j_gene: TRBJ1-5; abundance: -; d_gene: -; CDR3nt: TGTGCCATCAGTGAGGGACAGATTAGCAATCAGCCCCAGCATTTT; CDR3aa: CAISEGQISNQPQHF